The clone carrying this TCR beta chain has a handful of counts. The sample originates from a study of ipilimumab plus nivolumab after autologous stem cell transplantation. Using immunoSEQ multiplex PCR, the repertoire was profiled, and TCRdb retains in-frame clones only, with some absent. The data contain 9,000 to 9,500 clones, about 70% of them singletons. Germline V gene sequence: CDR1 SNHLY, CDR2 FYNNEI. There are 13 residues in the CDR3. V lost 7 bases, J lost 0 bases, and 9 bases lay in between. V usage is TRBV2 and J usage is TRBJ1-1; D possibly corresponds to TRBD1 (6 bases). This clonotype was sampled from a female donor with multiple myeloma. The material sequenced was PBMCs, taken in a trial of ipilimumab plus nivolumab as post-transplant consolidation. This chain's CDR3 is CASIRDMNTEAFF. The CDR3 nucleotides are TGTGCCAGCATAAGGGACATGAACACTGAAGCTTTCTTT.